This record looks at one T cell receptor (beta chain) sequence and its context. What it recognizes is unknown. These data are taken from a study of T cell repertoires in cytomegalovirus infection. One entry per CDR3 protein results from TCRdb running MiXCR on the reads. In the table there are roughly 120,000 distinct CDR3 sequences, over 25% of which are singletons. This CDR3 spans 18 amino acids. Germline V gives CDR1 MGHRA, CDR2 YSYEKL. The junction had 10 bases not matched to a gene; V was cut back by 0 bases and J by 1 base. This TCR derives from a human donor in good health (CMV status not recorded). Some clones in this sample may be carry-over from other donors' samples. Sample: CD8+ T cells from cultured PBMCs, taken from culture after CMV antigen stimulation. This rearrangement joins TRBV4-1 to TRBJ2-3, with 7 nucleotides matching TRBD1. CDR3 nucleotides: TGCGCCAGCAGCCAAGAACGACAGGGTGTTTCACGCACAGATACGCAGTATTTT. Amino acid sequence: CASSQERQGVSRTDTQYF.